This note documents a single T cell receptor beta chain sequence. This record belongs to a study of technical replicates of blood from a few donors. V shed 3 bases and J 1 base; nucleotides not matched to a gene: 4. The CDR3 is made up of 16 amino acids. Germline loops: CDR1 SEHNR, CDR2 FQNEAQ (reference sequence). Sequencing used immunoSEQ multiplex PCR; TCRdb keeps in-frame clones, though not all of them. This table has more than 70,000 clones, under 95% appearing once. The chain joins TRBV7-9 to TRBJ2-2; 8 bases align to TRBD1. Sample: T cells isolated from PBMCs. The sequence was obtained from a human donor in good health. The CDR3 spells CASSFSTGGNTGELFF. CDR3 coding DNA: TGTGCCAGCAGCTTTAGTACAGGGGGGAACACCGGGGAGCTGTTTTTT. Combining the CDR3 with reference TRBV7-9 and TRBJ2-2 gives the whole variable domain DTGVSQNPRHKITKRGQNVTFRCDPISEHNRLYWYRQTLGQGPEFLTYFQNEAQLEKSRLLSDRFSAERPKGSFSTLEIQRTEQGDSAMYLCASSFSTGGNTGELFFGEGSRLTVL.